One and the same sample provided the 32 T cell receptor beta chains below, sequenced in a study of early stage breast cancer tumors. Profiling relied on immunoSEQ multiplex PCR, and the TCRdb table lists in-frame clones only, not all of them. The sample lists about 51,000 clones, around 80% occurring once. Sequenced: blood. All receptors derive from a person aged 35-50 years with breast cancer.

The rearrangement joins TRBV18 to TRBJ1-5; D gene ambiguous. Trimming cost V 3 bases and J 5 bases, with 11 bases left between them. Germline V lookup: CDR1 KGHSH, CDR2 LQKENI. CDR3 size: 14 residues. As DNA, the CDR3 is TGTGCCAGCTCACCGCAGAGGACCGATCAGCCCCAGCATTTT. This sequence encodes CASSPQRTDQPQHF.

This clone was picked up a small number of times. The chain couples TRBV18 to TRBJ2-7, with 8 bases matching TRBD2. The CDR3 extends over 16 amino acids. Germline V gene sequence: CDR1 KGHSH, CDR2 LQKENI. The trim removed 6 bases at V and 7 bases at J, leaving 17 bases unmatched. CDR3 bases: TGTGCCAGCTCTCCTCTTCCCAGCGGGGGCGTCGGAGAGCAGTACTTC. Its protein is CASSPLPSGGVGEQYF.

This rearrangement joins TRBV5-8 to TRBJ1-1, with 7 bases matching TRBD1. Germline CDR1 is SGHTS and CDR2 is YDEGEE. The CDR3 is 14 residues long. V gave up 0 bases and J gave up 7 bases; unmatched junction bases: 6. The CDR3 loop reads CASSLGQGYLEAFF. The CDR3 nucleotides are TGTGCCAGCAGCTTGGGACAGGGCTATCTTGAAGCTTTCTTT.

This clone appeared a single time. The V call is TRBV6-1, the J call TRBJ2-7, with a weak D call TRBD2 (5 bases). V was pared by 2 bases and J by 2 bases, with 7 bases between. This CDR3 is built from 13 residues. Germline V gene data show CDR1 as MNHNS and CDR2 as SASEGT. The CDR3 loop reads CASSEPGTYEQYF. The CDR3 DNA follows: TGTGCCAGCAGTGAACCGGGAACCTACGAGCAGTACTTC.

V is TRBV5-1 and J is TRBJ2-2; 11 bases map to TRBD2. The CDR3 runs to 15 residues. The germline V gene encodes CDR1 SGHRS and CDR2 YFSETQ. V lost 5 bases to trimming and J lost 1 base; unmatched junction nucleotides: 1. This CDR3 is CASRTSGGNTGELFF. DNA of the CDR3: TGCGCCAGCAGAACTAGCGGGGGGAACACCGGGGAGCTGTTTTTT.

The chain combines TRBV6-1 with TRBJ1-1; 8 bases map to TRBD1. The CDR3 loop spans 14 amino acids. Germline V gene data show CDR1 as MNHNS and CDR2 as SASEGT. Trimming took 6 bases from V and 1 from J; bases not matched to a gene: 4. This CDR3 reads CASRPGQGNTEAFF. Here the CDR3 DNA reads TGTGCCAGCAGACCAGGACAGGGGAACACTGAAGCTTTCTTT.

This sequence joins TRBV19 and TRBJ2-2; maybe TRBD2 (6 bases). The CDR3 contains 15 residues. With 3 bases removed from V and 5 bases from J, the gap between germline ends came to 13 bases. The V gene's germline CDR1 is LNHDA and CDR2 SQIVND (reference sequence). The CDR3 DNA sequence: TGTGCCAGTAGTATGAAGGCAGGGAGGACCGGGGAGCTGTTTTTT. The encoded protein is CASSMKAGRTGELFF.

This chain links TRBV4-1 with TRBJ2-3, with 15 bases matching TRBD2. In germline, CDR1 is MGHRA, CDR2 YSYEKL. V was clipped by 6 bases and J by 6 bases; unmatched bases: 10. The CDR3 runs 17 residues. The CDR3 DNA reads TGCGCCAGCAGTGTTCCTGGGACTAGCGGGAGGAGGGATACGCAGTATTTT. Its translation: CASSVPGTSGRRDTQYF.

J is TRBJ2-5 and V is TRBV2, with D perhaps TRBD2 (6 bases). The CDR3 totals 15 residues. V gave up 6 bases and J gave up 4 bases, with 18 bases separating them. CDR1 SNHLY and CDR2 FYNNEI come from the germline V gene. The CDR3 sequence is CASSTTMRGGETQYF. The CDR3 nucleotides are TGTGCCAGCAGCACCACGATGCGGGGAGGAGAGACCCAGTACTTC.

This chain links TRBV5-1 with TRBJ1-2, with D possibly TRBD1 on 6 matching bases. V dropped 9 bases and J dropped 6 bases, with 21 bases sitting between them. This CDR3 has 14 residues. Per germline, CDR1 SGHRS and CDR2 YFSETQ. CDR3 in DNA: TGCGCCACCTCATCCGGGACATACTATGATGGCTACACCTTC. It translates to CATSSGTYYDGYTF.

CDR3 coding DNA: TGTGCCAGCAGTGAATCCTGGACAAATTTGCCCACCATATATTTT. This sequence encodes CASSESWTNLPTIYF. The chain employs TRBV6-1 and TRBJ1-3; TRBD1 might be the D (5 bases). The CDR3 spans 15 residues. Trimming took off 2 bases at V and 9 bases at J, with 17 bases between the two ends. The germline V gene encodes CDR1 MNHNS and CDR2 SASEGT.

The J gene is TRBJ2-1, the V gene TRBV19; perhaps TRBD2 as D (6 bases). The CDR3 runs 11 residues. Germline-derived CDR1 and CDR2 are LNHDA and SQIVND (reference sequence). V was clipped by 9 bases and J by 15 bases, with 18 bases between them. The DNA for the CDR3 is TGTGCCAGCCTCCTTGGGGGGAGTAGGTTCTTC. Protein product: CASLLGGSRFF. Using reference TRBV19 and TRBJ2-1 for the parts outside the CDR3, the full variable domain is DGGITQSPKYLFRKEGQNVTLSCEQNLNHDAMYWYRQDPGQGLRLIYYSQIVNDFQKGDIAEGYSVSREKKESFPLTVTSAQKNPTAFYLCASLLGGSRFFGPGTRLTVL.

V is TRBV7-8 and J is TRBJ2-7, with TRBD2 identical over 11 bases. The ends lost 5 bases at V and 3 bases at J; junction bases unmatched: 6. Germline V gives CDR1 SGHVS, CDR2 FQNEAQ. The CDR3 extends over 15 amino acids. The CDR3 bases are TGTGCCAGCAGCGTAACTAGCGGGAGCCGCTACGAGCAGTACTTC. This gives the protein CASSVTSGSRYEQYF.

V is TRBV18 and J is TRBJ1-1; 9 bases fit TRBD1. With V trimmed by 3 bases and J by 2 bases, 4 bases remained unmatched. The CDR3 extends over 15 amino acids. The germline gives CDR1 KGHSH, CDR2 LQKENI. This chain's CDR3 is CASSPKDRGNTEAFF. Here the CDR3 DNA reads TGTGCCAGCTCACCCAAGGACAGGGGAAACACTGAAGCTTTCTTT. Full variable domain (missing parts from reference TRBV18 and TRBJ1-1): NAGVMQNPRHLVRRRGQEARLRCSPMKGHSHVYWYRQLPEEGLKFMVYLQKENIIDESGMPKERFSAEFPKEGPSILRIQQVVRGDSAAYFCASSPKDRGNTEAFFGQGTRLTVV.

The chain employs TRBV6-1 and TRBJ2-3, with 12 bases lining up with TRBD2. J gave up 4 bases and V 3 bases, and 11 bases lay outside the gene matches. Germline V gene data show CDR1 as MNHNS and CDR2 as SASEGT. This CDR3 comprises 18 residues. As DNA, the CDR3 is TGTGCCAGCAGTGAGCAGGGGCCGGGACTAGCGGGTGCAGATACGCAGTATTTT. Protein sequence: CASSEQGPGLAGADTQYF.

The rearrangement uses TRBV6-1 and TRBJ2-2, with 9 bases matching TRBD1. Unmatched junction bases numbered 6, after V lost 4 bases and J lost 6 bases. Germline assignment: CDR1 MNHNS and CDR2 SASEGT. There are 15 residues in the CDR3. The CDR3: CASSVDRGRSGELFF. The CDR3 nucleotides read TGTGCCAGCAGTGTCGACAGGGGGAGGTCCGGGGAGCTGTTTTTT.

The rearrangement uses TRBV7-9 and TRBJ2-2; D may be TRBD2 (5 bases). With 8 bases removed from V and 6 bases from J, the gap between germline ends came to 10 bases. The germline CDR1 and CDR2 sequences are SEHNR and FQNEAQ (reference sequence). The CDR3 has 12 residues. Here the CDR3 reads CASGLASGELFF. The CDR3, as DNA: TGTGCCAGCGGGTTAGCGTCCGGGGAGCTGTTTTTT.

This chain joins TRBV19 and TRBJ1-1, with 8 bases matching TRBD1. V trimming: 5 bases; J trimming: 5 bases; junction bases outside the gene matches: 10. This CDR3 is built from 15 residues. The germline V gene has CDR1 LNHDA and CDR2 SQIVND (reference sequence). CDR3 in amino acids: CASSGMTRGRTEAFF. The CDR3 coding sequence is TGTGCCAGTAGTGGAATGACCAGGGGGCGGACTGAAGCTTTCTTT.

This clone was seen a handful of times. In nucleotides, the CDR3 is TGTGCCAGCAGCGAAAGGACAGGTTCCTCCTACGAGCAGTACTTC. Translating gives CASSERTGSSYEQYF. The V call is TRBV2, the J call TRBJ2-7; TRBD1 matches 7 bases. V was pared by 6 bases and J by 0 bases, with 8 bases of the junction left unmatched. Germline loops: CDR1 SNHLY, CDR2 FYNNEI. CDR3 length equals 15 residues.

The gene calls are TRBV6-1 and TRBJ1-5; no firm D call. The CDR3 extends over 15 amino acids. Looked up from germline, CDR1 is MNHNS and CDR2 is SASEGT. Trimming took 2 bases from V and 2 from J, leaving 10 bases between them. The CDR3 loop is CASSERWVGNQPQHF. The CDR3 DNA follows: TGTGCCAGCAGTGAAAGGTGGGTTGGCAATCAGCCCCAGCATTTT.

This chain links TRBV25-1 with TRBJ1-4, with TRBD1 as a possible D gene (6 bases). The CDR3 loop spans 14 amino acids. Germline CDR1 MGHDK, CDR2 SYGVNS. Trimming took 2 bases from V and 8 from J, leaving 12 bases between them. The CDR3 sequence is CASSEGGQGEKLFF. The CDR3 nucleotides are TGTGCCAGCAGTGAAGGAGGGCAGGGGGAAAAACTGTTTTTT.

This clone was observed a single time. This chain links TRBV7-9 with TRBJ2-2; D is ambiguous. Trimming took 4 bases from V and 3 from J, leaving 18 bases between them. Germline CDR1 and CDR2: SEHNR and FQNEAQ (reference sequence). This CDR3 is 17 amino acids long. The CDR3 is CASSSPFLGRHTGELFF. CDR3 coding DNA: TGTGCCAGCAGCTCTCCCTTCCTCGGACGGCACACCGGGGAGCTGTTTTTT.

The rearrangement links TRBV7-3 to TRBJ1-5; D perhaps matches TRBD1 (6 bases). CDR3 length equals 13 residues. The V end was cut by 5 bases, the J end by 10 bases, with 15 bases between. The germline CDR1 and CDR2 sequences are SGHTA and FQGTGA. CDR3 sequence (DNA): TGTGCCAGCAGCCTCCAACACAGGGCACCCCAGCATTTT. Translating it yields CASSLQHRAPQHF.

CDR3 residues: CASSRGRSGANVLTF. The DNA for the CDR3 is TGTGCCAGCAGCCGTGGGCGCTCTGGGGCCAACGTCCTGACTTTC. J is TRBJ2-6 and V is TRBV7-9; D call uncertain. Germline V gene sequence: CDR1 SEHNR, CDR2 FQNEAQ (reference sequence). Trimming removed 5 bases from V and 0 bases from J, with 8 bases in between. The CDR3 covers 15 residues.

This clone is categorized as medium-sized. The chain has TRBV11-2 and TRBJ2-7; 8 bases are a match to TRBD2. With V trimmed by 3 bases and J by 2 bases, 3 bases remained unmatched. Germline V gene lookup returns CDR1 SGHAT and CDR2 FQNNGV. This CDR3 region has 14 residues. The CDR3 DNA reads as TGTGCCAGCAGCTTTAGCGGGGAGACCTACGAGCAGTACTTC. Translation: CASSFSGETYEQYF.

This clone has only a few counts. The genes are TRBV2 and TRBJ2-7, with D possibly TRBD2 on 7 matching bases. Deletions cut 0 bases from V and 6 bases from J, with 15 bases between. The germline V gene encodes CDR1 SNHLY and CDR2 FYNNEI. This CDR3 contains 15 residues. This CDR3 reads CASSEALIGGGEQYF. The DNA of the CDR3 is TGTGCCAGCAGTGAAGCGCTTATAGGGGGGGGCGAGCAGTACTTC. Based on the CDR3 plus reference TRBV2 and TRBJ2-7, the full variable domain is EPEVTQTPSHQVTQMGQEVILRCVPISNHLYFYWYRQILGQKVEFLVSFYNNEISEKSEIFDDQFSVERPDGSNFTLKIRSTKLEDSAMYFCASSEALIGGGEQYFGPGTRLTVT.

This clone has just one count. J is TRBJ2-5 and V is TRBV5-1; 8 bases are shared with TRBD2. Trimming cost V 2 bases and J 5 bases; bases outside gene matches: 5. This CDR3 comprises 14 residues. Germline V gene sequence: CDR1 SGHRS, CDR2 YFSETQ. DNA for the CDR3: TGCGCCAGCAGCTTTTCAGCGGGAGACGAGACCCAGTACTTC. Translated: CASSFSAGDETQYF.

The CDR3: CASSSDSDRSIGYTF. The DNA for the CDR3 is TGTGCCAGCAGTTCTGACTCGGACAGGTCGATTGGCTACACCTTC. The J gene is TRBJ1-2, the V gene TRBV2; 7 bases line up with TRBD1. Trimming removed 5 bases from V and 7 bases from J; junction bases left unmatched: 13. The CDR3 sequence is 15 residues long. CDR1 and CDR2 from the germline V gene are SNHLY and FYNNEI.

Turning to this clone: The same CDR3 also results from other DNA sequences found in this sample. This rearrangement joins TRBV2 to TRBJ1-5, with D unclear. The CDR3 is 14 residues long. V dropped 4 bases and J dropped 4 bases, with 11 bases sitting between them. The V gene's germline CDR1 is SNHLY and CDR2 FYNNEI. In DNA, the CDR3 is TGTGCCAGCAGTGGAGAAGGGAGTAATCAGCCCCAGCATTTT. This translates into CASSGEGSNQPQHF.

The chain couples TRBV28 to TRBJ1-2; maybe TRBD1 (5 bases). CDR3 size: 12 residues. V was pared by 6 bases and J by 7 bases, with 12 bases between. Germline CDR1 MDHEN, CDR2 SYDVKM. The CDR3 spells CASSRTGPGYTF. The DNA for the CDR3 is TGTGCCAGCAGCCGAACAGGACCTGGCTACACCTTC.

In its sample, this clone was seen once. This rearrangement joins TRBV2 to TRBJ2-2; TRBD1 is a possible D gene (6 bases). CDR3 length: 17 residues. Germline V gene data show CDR1 as SNHLY and CDR2 as FYNNEI. Trimming removed 7 bases at V and 2 bases at J, with 20 bases between. CDR3 in amino acids: CASTRQATGLNTGELFF. For the CDR3, the DNA is TGTGCCAGCACCAGACAGGCCACGGGGTTAAACACCGGGGAGCTGTTTTTT.

This chain uses TRBV6-4 with TRBJ1-1, with 8 nucleotides matching TRBD1. The germline CDR1 and CDR2 sequences are MRHNA and SNTAGT. The CDR3 loop spans 14 amino acids. The V segment lost 9 bases and the J segment 3 bases; nucleotides outside the gene matches: 9. The CDR3, as DNA: TGTGCCAGATTTCCGGGACAGGCCCACACTGAAGCTTTCTTT. This codes for CARFPGQAHTEAFF.